This T cell receptor beta chain is drawn from a study of CD8+ T cells in alopecia areata. The V end was cut by 4 bases, the J end by 1 base, with 11 bases between. This CDR3 is built from 14 residues. Germline lookup yields CDR1 SGHRS and CDR2 YFSETQ. RNA, once extracted, was reverse transcribed into cDNA for use as the sequencing template. The method was immunoSEQ multiplex PCR; TCRdb's version includes in-frame clones alone and lacks a portion of them. The table includes about 150,000 clones, less than 65% detected once. V is TRBV5-1 and J is TRBJ1-1; D perhaps matches TRBD1 (5 bases). The sequenced sample was CD8+ T cells sorted from blood, obtained at week 0. This TCR was recovered from a human donor with alopecia areata. This CDR3 reads CASSMGRQNTEAFF. The CDR3 DNA sequence: TGCGCCAGCAGCATGGGACGGCAGAACACTGAAGCTTTCTTT.